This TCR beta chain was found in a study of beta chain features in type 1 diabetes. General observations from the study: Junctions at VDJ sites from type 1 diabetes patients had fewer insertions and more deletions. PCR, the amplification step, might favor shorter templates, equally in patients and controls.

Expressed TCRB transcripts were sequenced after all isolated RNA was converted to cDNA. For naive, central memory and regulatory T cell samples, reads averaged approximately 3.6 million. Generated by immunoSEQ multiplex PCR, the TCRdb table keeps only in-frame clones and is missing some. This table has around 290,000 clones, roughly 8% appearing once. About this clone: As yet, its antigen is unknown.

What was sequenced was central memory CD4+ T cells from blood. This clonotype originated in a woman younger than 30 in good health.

As DNA, the CDR3 is TGTGCCATCAGGACTACAGGGGACGGGGGCTACACCTTC. This encodes CAIRTTGDGGYTF. The chain uses TRBV10-3 and TRBJ1-2, with 7 bases identical to TRBD1. CDR3 length: 13 residues. Germline V gives CDR1 ENHRY, CDR2 SYGVKD. The V gene end was trimmed by 6 bases and the J gene end by 8 bases; junction bases not matched to a gene: 9.